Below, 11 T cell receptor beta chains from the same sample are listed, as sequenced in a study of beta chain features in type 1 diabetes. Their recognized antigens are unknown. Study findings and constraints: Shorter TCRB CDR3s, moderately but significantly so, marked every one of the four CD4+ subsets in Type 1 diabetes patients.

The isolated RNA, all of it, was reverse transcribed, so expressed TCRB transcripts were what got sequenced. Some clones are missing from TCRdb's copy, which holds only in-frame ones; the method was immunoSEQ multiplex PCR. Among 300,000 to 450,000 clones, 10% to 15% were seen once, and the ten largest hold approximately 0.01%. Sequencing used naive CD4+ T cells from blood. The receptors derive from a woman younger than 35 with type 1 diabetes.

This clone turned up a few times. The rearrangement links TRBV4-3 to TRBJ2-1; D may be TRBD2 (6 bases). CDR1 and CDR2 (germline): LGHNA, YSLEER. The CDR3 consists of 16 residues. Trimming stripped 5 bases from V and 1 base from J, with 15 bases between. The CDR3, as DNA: TGCGCCAGCAGCTCTAGCGTGATAGGGTCCTACAATGAGCAGTTCTTC. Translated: CASSSSVIGSYNEQFF.

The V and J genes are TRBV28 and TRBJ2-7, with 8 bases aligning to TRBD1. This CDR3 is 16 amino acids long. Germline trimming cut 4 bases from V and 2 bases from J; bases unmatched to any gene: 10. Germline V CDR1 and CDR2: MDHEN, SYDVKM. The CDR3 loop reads CASSYPGTGLAYEQYF. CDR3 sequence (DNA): TGTGCCAGCAGTTACCCCGGGACAGGCCTAGCCTACGAGCAGTACTTC.

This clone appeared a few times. CDR3 nucleotides: TGTGCCAGTAATCCACAGGGGGCCGGCGAGCAGTACTTC. Amino acids: CASNPQGAGEQYF. The chain has TRBV19 and TRBJ2-7; 9 bases are shared with TRBD1. The CDR3 runs to 13 residues. J gave up 6 bases and V 7 bases, and 7 bases lay outside the gene matches. Per the germline V gene, CDR1 is LNHDA and CDR2 is SQIVND (reference sequence).

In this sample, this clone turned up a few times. CDR3 DNA sequence: TGTGCCAGCCGGGGACTAGCGGGAGGATACGAGCAGTACTTC. Translated: CASRGLAGGYEQYF. J is TRBJ2-7 and V is TRBV2; 15 bases map to TRBD2. The trim removed 8 bases at V and 4 bases at J, leaving 3 bases unmatched. The V gene's germline CDR1 is SNHLY and CDR2 FYNNEI. The CDR3 runs to 14 residues.

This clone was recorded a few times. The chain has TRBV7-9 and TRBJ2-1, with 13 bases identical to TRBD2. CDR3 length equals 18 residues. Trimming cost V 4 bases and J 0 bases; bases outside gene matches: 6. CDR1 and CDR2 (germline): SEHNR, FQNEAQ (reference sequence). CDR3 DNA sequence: TGTGCCAGCAGCTCCTTGGGACTAGCGGGGAGCTCCTACAATGAGCAGTTCTTC. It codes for CASSSLGLAGSSYNEQFF. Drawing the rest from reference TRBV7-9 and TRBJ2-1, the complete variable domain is DTGVSQNPRHKITKRGQNVTFRCDPISEHNRLYWYRQTLGQGPEFLTYFQNEAQLEKSRLLSDRFSAERPKGSFSTLEIQRTEQGDSAMYLCASSSLGLAGSSYNEQFFGPGTRLTVL.

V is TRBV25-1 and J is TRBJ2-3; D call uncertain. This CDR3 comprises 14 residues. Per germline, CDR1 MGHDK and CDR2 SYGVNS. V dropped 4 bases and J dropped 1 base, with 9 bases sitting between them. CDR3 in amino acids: CASSAEAGTDTQYF. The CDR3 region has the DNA TGTGCCAGCAGTGCTGAGGCGGGCACAGATACGCAGTATTTT.

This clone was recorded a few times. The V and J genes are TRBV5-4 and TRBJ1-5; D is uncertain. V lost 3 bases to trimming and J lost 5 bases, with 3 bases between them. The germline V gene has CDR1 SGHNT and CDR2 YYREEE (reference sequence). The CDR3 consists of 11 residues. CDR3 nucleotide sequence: TGTGCCAGCAGCTCAGATCAGCCCCAGCATTTT. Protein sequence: CASSSDQPQHF.

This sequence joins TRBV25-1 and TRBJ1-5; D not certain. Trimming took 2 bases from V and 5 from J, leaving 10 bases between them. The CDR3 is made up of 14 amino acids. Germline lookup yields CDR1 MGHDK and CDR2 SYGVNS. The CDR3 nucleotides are TGTGCCAGCAGTGAAGTGGGCCCACATCAGCCCCAGCATTTT. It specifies CASSEVGPHQPQHF.

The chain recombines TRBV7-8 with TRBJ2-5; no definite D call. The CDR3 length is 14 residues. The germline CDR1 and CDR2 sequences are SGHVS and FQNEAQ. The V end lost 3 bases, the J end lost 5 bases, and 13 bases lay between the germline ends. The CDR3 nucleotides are TGTGCCAGCAGCTTTCGTCTTGTCGGGGAGACCCAGTACTTC. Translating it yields CASSFRLVGETQYF.

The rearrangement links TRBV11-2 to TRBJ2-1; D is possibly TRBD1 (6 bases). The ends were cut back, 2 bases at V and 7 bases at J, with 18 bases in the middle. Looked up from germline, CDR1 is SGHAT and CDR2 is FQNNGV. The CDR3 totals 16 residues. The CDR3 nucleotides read TGTGCCAGCAGCTTAATTACCAGGGGCTTGCGGAATGAGCAGTTCTTC. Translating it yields CASSLITRGLRNEQFF.

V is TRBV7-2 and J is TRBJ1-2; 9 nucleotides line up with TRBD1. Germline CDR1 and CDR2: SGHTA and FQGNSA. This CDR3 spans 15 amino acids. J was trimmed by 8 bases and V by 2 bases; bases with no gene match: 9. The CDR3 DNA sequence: TGTGCCAGCAGCTTAATGGGACAGGGAATGGGGGGCTACACCTTC. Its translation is CASSLMGQGMGGYTF.